Listed here are 5 T cell receptor beta chains from one sample, sequenced in a study of cytomegalovirus exposure and HLA in healthy donors (dated by TCRdb to 2016 to 2017). Library preparation used the immunoSEQ multiplex PCR assay. For the multiplex PCR, a mixture combining 60 forward primers for TCR Vbeta segments and 13 reverse primers for TCR Jbeta segments was used. The immuneACCESS repertoire file appears here via TCRdb, limited to in-frame rearrangements. These files lack a portion of the clones; in checked studies, under half of the deficit traces to unresolved V genes, and the cause of the others is not known. The sample table lists more than 150,000 clones, roughly 87% of them with a count of one. Approximately 0.23% of the sample rests with the top ten. Sequencing was performed on PBMCs. The receptors derive from a girl in the first two years of life in good health and CMV-seronegative.

This sequence joins TRBV19 and TRBJ2-3; TRBD2 might be the D (6 bases). V was shortened by 1 base and J by 7 bases, with 12 bases between the two germline ends. This CDR3 has 14 amino acids. Germline loops: CDR1 LNHDA, CDR2 SQIVND (reference sequence). DNA for the CDR3: TGTGCCAGTAGTATAGGGGGGGACTCTCATACGCAGTATTTT. Residues: CASSIGGDSHTQYF. Full variable domain (rest looked up from reference TRBV19 and TRBJ2-3): DGGITQSPKYLFRKEGQNVTLSCEQNLNHDAMYWYRQDPGQGLRLIYYSQIVNDFQKGDIAEGYSVSREKKESFPLTVTSAQKNPTAFYLCASSIGGDSHTQYFGPGTRLTVL.

The V call is TRBV27, the J call TRBJ2-7; 9 bases are a match to TRBD1. CDR1 is MNHEY, CDR2 SMNVEV, per germline (reference sequence). This CDR3 comprises 15 residues. J gave up 3 bases and V 8 bases, and 11 bases lay outside the gene matches. In DNA, the CDR3 is TGTGCCAGCGCTCGGACAGGGGCGCCCCTCTACGAGCAGTACTTC. This encodes CASARTGAPLYEQYF.

The chain uses TRBV11-1 and TRBJ2-1, with D perhaps matching TRBD2 (6 bases). Trimming removed 1 base at V and 7 bases at J, with 20 bases between. CDR1 and CDR2 (germline): SGHAT, FQDESV (reference sequence). CDR3 length: 17 amino acids. The DNA for the CDR3 is TGTGCCAGCAGCTTAGAGCCCACGGGAGTATATGGTAATGAGCAGTTCTTC. The encoded protein is CASSLEPTGVYGNEQFF.

The genes are TRBV7-9 and TRBJ2-7; the D gene is possibly TRBD1 (5 bases). Germline CDR1 SEHNR, CDR2 FQNEAQ (reference sequence). The length of the CDR3 is 15 residues. V lost 8 bases to trimming and J lost 1 base, with 18 bases between them. CDR3 region: CASGVQGQGSYEQYF. The CDR3 region has the DNA TGTGCCAGCGGAGTGCAAGGGCAGGGATCCTACGAGCAGTACTTC.

The chain is built from TRBV7-8 and TRBJ2-3, with a tentative D call TRBD1 (6 bases). Trimming removed 5 bases from V and 3 bases from J, with 6 bases in between. The CDR3 loop spans 12 amino acids. The germline V gene encodes CDR1 SGHVS and CDR2 FQNEAQ. CDR3 region: CASSTGTDTQYF. The CDR3 DNA reads TGTGCCAGCAGCACAGGGACAGATACGCAGTATTTT.